These 17 T cell receptor beta chains were sequenced from one sample in a study of T cell repertoires in cytomegalovirus infection. Via MiXCR, TCRdb re-called the reads, giving one row per CDR3 protein. The table records about 140,000 distinct CDR3 sequences, 5% to 6.5% of them present only once. The sample consisted of PBMCs. These receptors originate from a human donor in good health (CMV status not recorded). Some clones in this sample may be carry-over from other donors' samples.

This clonotype was found many times. The genes are TRBV20-1 and TRBJ2-7; possibly TRBD2 for D (7 bases). Trimming stripped 0 bases from V and 3 bases from J, with 21 bases between. Germline V gene data show CDR1 as DFQATT and CDR2 as SNEGSKA (reference sequence). This CDR3 region has 17 residues. The CDR3 loop is CSARDPSGRGAHYEQYF. CDR3 coding DNA: TGCAGTGCTAGAGACCCCAGTGGACGGGGGGCCCACTACGAGCAGTACTTC.

This clonotype was observed many times. The rearrangement joins TRBV7-9 to TRBJ1-6, with D possibly TRBD1 on 6 matching bases. The germline gives CDR1 SEHNR, CDR2 FQNEAQ (reference sequence). The V end lost 11 bases, the J end lost 8 bases, and 13 bases lay between the germline ends. The length of the CDR3 is 12 residues. The CDR3 coding sequence is TGTGCCGGACAGCGACGGGATTCACCCCTCCACTTT. Translation: CAGQRRDSPLHF.

V gene TRBV6-6 combines with J gene TRBJ1-5; 9 bases align to TRBD1. Germline V gives CDR1 MNHNY, CDR2 SVGAGI (reference sequence). This CDR3 region has 17 residues. V trimming: 7 bases; J trimming: 1 base; junction bases outside the gene matches: 11. The DNA of the CDR3 is TGTGCCAGCACGACCGGGACAGGGCTTCGGAGCAATCAGCCCCAGCATTTT. Amino acids: CASTTGTGLRSNQPQHF.

This clonotype was seen a few times. The V call is TRBV20-1, the J call TRBJ2-7; D perhaps matches TRBD2 (7 bases). The CDR3 is 13 residues long. The germline V gene has CDR1 DFQATT and CDR2 SNEGSKA (reference sequence). The V end was cut by 6 bases, the J end by 5 bases, with 17 bases between. CDR3 in amino acids: CSAFVGGGHEQYF. The CDR3 nucleotides read TGCAGTGCCTTCGTAGGGGGGGGCCACGAGCAGTACTTC.

This clonotype was observed at least ten times. The rearrangement links TRBV6-2 or TRBV6-3 to TRBJ2-6; D possibly corresponds to TRBD1 (5 bases). Germline V lookup: CDR1 MNHEY, CDR2 SVGEGT. CDR3 length: 14 amino acids. V was cut by 3 bases and J by 6 bases, with 9 bases left in between. The CDR3 sequence: CASSYQGPANVLTF. CDR3 in DNA: TGTGCCAGCAGTTATCAGGGTCCGGCCAACGTCCTGACTTTC.

There are many counts of this clonotype. The chain combines TRBV7-9 with TRBJ2-3; D not certain. The length of the CDR3 is 13 residues. The germline V gene encodes CDR1 SEHNR and CDR2 FQNEAQ (reference sequence). V lost 3 bases and J 0 bases, leaving 4 bases between the germline ends. CDR3 amino acids: CASSFDSTDTQYF. In DNA form, the CDR3 reads TGTGCCAGCAGCTTCGACAGCACAGATACGCAGTATTTT. Supplemented by reference TRBV7-9 and TRBJ2-3, the full variable domain reads DTGVSQNPRHKITKRGQNVTFRCDPISEHNRLYWYRQTLGQGPEFLTYFQNEAQLEKSRLLSDRFSAERPKGSFSTLEIQRTEQGDSAMYLCASSFDSTDTQYFGPGTRLTVL.

This clonotype was counted ten times or more. This sequence joins TRBV7-2 and TRBJ2-5; 8 nucleotides match TRBD1. The germline V gene has CDR1 SGHTA and CDR2 FQGNSA. This CDR3 comprises 15 residues. The V segment lost 1 base and the J segment 4 bases; nucleotides outside the gene matches: 5. The DNA of the CDR3 is TGTGCCAGCAGCTTAGGGACAGGGAATCGAGAGACCCAGTACTTC. It specifies CASSLGTGNRETQYF.

This clonotype has ten or more counts. V is TRBV29-1 and J is TRBJ1-2; the D gene is possibly TRBD1 (6 bases). V gave up 7 bases and J gave up 1 base, with 13 bases separating them. The CDR3 contains 13 residues. CDR1 and CDR2 from the germline V gene are SQVTM and ANQGSEA. Here the CDR3 reads CSASDRLNYGYTF. CDR3 DNA sequence: TGCAGCGCCAGTGACAGGCTTAACTATGGCTACACCTTC.

This clonotype showed up many times. This chain joins TRBV20-1 and TRBJ2-1; 12 nucleotides align to TRBD2. CDR3 length equals 17 residues. V lost 5 bases, J lost 3 bases, and 11 bases stayed unmatched. Germline lookup yields CDR1 DFQATT and CDR2 SNEGSKA (reference sequence). CDR3 amino acids: CSARPIGLAGNYNEQFF. CDR3 in DNA: TGCAGTGCTCGCCCTATAGGACTAGCGGGAAACTACAATGAGCAGTTCTTC.

This clonotype has ten or more counts. The chain uses TRBV29-1 and TRBJ2-1; the D is unclear. CDR1 is SQVTM, CDR2 ANQGSEA, per germline. Trimming removed 5 bases at V and 7 bases at J, with 6 bases between. This CDR3 has 10 amino acids. Here the CDR3 reads CSVWKNEQFF. The CDR3 DNA sequence: TGCAGCGTTTGGAAAAATGAGCAGTTCTTC.

At least ten counts were recorded for this clonotype. The genes are TRBV6-5 and TRBJ1-1, with D maybe TRBD1 (5 bases). V was trimmed by 4 bases and J by 7 bases, leaving 7 bases between them. This CDR3 contains 11 residues. CDR1 and CDR2 (germline): MNHEY, SVGAGI. CDR3 region: CASSSGNEAFF. The CDR3 DNA follows: TGTGCCAGCAGTTCAGGGAATGAAGCTTTCTTT.

At least ten counts were recorded for this clonotype. The chain has TRBV7-2 and TRBJ1-1, with D maybe TRBD1 (5 bases). Per the germline V gene, CDR1 is SGHTA and CDR2 is FQGNSA. The CDR3 covers 13 residues. V dropped 1 base and J dropped 4 bases, with 7 bases sitting between them. The CDR3 region is CASSLDGGTEAFF. In DNA, the CDR3 is TGTGCCAGCAGCTTAGATGGGGGCACTGAAGCTTTCTTT.

In its sample, this clonotype was seen many times. The chain is built from TRBV12-5 and TRBJ1-3, with a possible D match to TRBD1 (5 bases). Trimming left V 0 bases short and J 4 bases short, with 19 bases between. CDR1 is LGHNT, CDR2 FRNRAP, per germline. CDR3 size: 18 residues. CDR3 DNA: TGTGCTAGTGGTTTGGTATCCCCGACAGACCGGTTCGGAAACACCATATATTTT. This sequence encodes CASGLVSPTDRFGNTIYF.

Concerning this clonotype: A much more abundant neighbour one base away suggests this may be a read error. The chain couples TRBV7-6 to TRBJ2-2; 7 nucleotides line up with TRBD2. The CDR3 is 15 residues long. Germline assignment: CDR1 SGHVS and CDR2 FNYEAQ. This CDR3 reads CASSLAGDYTGELYF. The CDR3 bases are TGTGCTAGCAGCTTAGCCGGGGACTACACCGGGGAGCTGTATTTT.

The chain couples TRBV28 to TRBJ2-1, with D unresolved. The CDR3 extends over 13 amino acids. Germline loops: CDR1 MDHEN, CDR2 SYDVKM. Trimming shortened V by 5 bases and J by 9 bases, and 14 bases separated the two germline ends. For the CDR3, the DNA is TGTGCCAGCAGTCAGGATCGAGCACGTGAGCAGTTCTTC. This encodes CASSQDRAREQFF.

The chain is built from TRBV7-9 and TRBJ2-7; D may be TRBD1 (6 bases). CDR3 length: 15 residues. Germline V gene data show CDR1 as SEHNR and CDR2 as FQNEAQ (reference sequence). Trimming shortened V by 0 bases and J by 5 bases, and 14 bases separated the two germline ends. CDR3 DNA sequence: TGTGCCAGCAGCTTAGCGGGACACGGAGCGGACGAGCAGTACTTC. It is translated as CASSLAGHGADEQYF.

The chain employs TRBV5-5 and TRBJ1-5, with D possibly TRBD1 on 5 matching bases. The CDR3 is 17 amino acids. Germline V gene sequence: CDR1 SGHKS, CDR2 YYEKEE (reference sequence). The V end lost 0 bases, the J end lost 4 bases, and 17 bases lay between the germline ends. The CDR3 sequence is CASSLGQGTGKNQPQHF. The CDR3 DNA reads TGTGCCAGCAGCTTGGGCCAAGGGACGGGAAAAAATCAGCCCCAGCATTTT.